This T cell receptor beta chain was captured by sequencing in a study of blood T cell repertoires in COVID-19. Study summary: Sites across the United States, Italy and Spain contributed samples from acute and convalescent COVID-19.

Per germline, CDR1 SEHNR and CDR2 FQNEAQ (reference sequence). CDR3 size: 14 residues. Trimming took off 3 bases at V and 4 bases at J, with 13 bases between the two ends. The protocol was immunoSEQ multiplex PCR, while the TCRdb copy is restricted to in-frame clones and leaves out a portion. The table has approximately 210,000 clones, approximately 90% seen once. The receptor comes from a man under 40 with acute or convalescent COVID-19. The rearrangement uses TRBV7-9 and TRBJ2-7; D remains unclear. The sequenced sample was peripheral blood. The CDR3 loop reads CASSFYPHNYEQYF. The CDR3, as DNA: TGTGCCAGCAGCTTCTATCCCCATAATTACGAGCAGTACTTC.